This passage covers 24 T cell receptor beta chains from one sample sequenced in a study of shared clonotypes between healthy human individuals. The repertoire was sequenced with immunoSEQ multiplex PCR; TCRdb's copy has only in-frame clones and lacks some. The sample shows 950,000 to 1,100,000 clones, around 76% of them seen only once. Source material: memory CD4+ T cells sorted from blood. This sample's subset: CD45RA-negative fraction. Every receptor here comes from a man between 18 and 29 years old in good health.

The chain is built from TRBV28 and TRBJ1-5, with D uncertain. With 10 bases removed from V and 4 bases from J, the gap between germline ends came to 20 bases. Germline lookup yields CDR1 MDHEN and CDR2 SYDVKM. CDR3 length equals 15 residues. CDR3 loop: CATARGPTYNQPQHF. DNA for the CDR3: TGTGCCACCGCTCGAGGCCCGACATATAATCAGCCCCAGCATTTT.

This clone has just a few counts. V gene TRBV9 combines with J gene TRBJ2-2; 8 bases match TRBD1. Germline V lookup: CDR1 SGDLS, CDR2 YYNGEE. This CDR3 is 15 amino acids long. V shed 4 bases and J 5 bases; nucleotides not matched to a gene: 7. CDR3 DNA sequence: TGTGCCAGCAGCTTCGGGACAGGTTTTACCGGGGAGCTGTTTTTT. Amino acid sequence: CASSFGTGFTGELFF.

The CDR3: CASSLSPGNNEKLFF. DNA of the CDR3: TGTGCCAGCAGCTTGTCCCCAGGGAATAATGAAAAACTGTTTTTT. V gene TRBV5-5 combines with J gene TRBJ1-4, with D perhaps TRBD1 (5 bases). V lost 1 base and J lost 4, with 11 bases in between. The CDR3 is 15 residues long. Germline V gene sequence: CDR1 SGHKS, CDR2 YYEKEE (reference sequence).

J is TRBJ1-1 and V is TRBV2; TRBD1 matches at 8 bases. Unmatched junction bases numbered 3, after V lost 5 bases and J lost 4 bases. CDR1 and CDR2 from the germline V gene are SNHLY and FYNNEI. The CDR3 sequence is 13 residues long. DNA of the CDR3: TGTGCCAGCAGTCGACAGGGGCCCACTGAAGCTTTCTTT. It translates to CASSRQGPTEAFF.

Written as DNA, the CDR3 is TGCGCCAGCAGCCTATCCTCGGACAGGCCAGGGGCCTACGAGCAGTACTTC. This encodes CASSLSSDRPGAYEQYF. V gene TRBV23-1 combines with J gene TRBJ2-7, with 7 bases aligning to TRBD1. TRBV23-1 belongs to the ORF category, with a function that is uncertain. CDR3 length: 17 amino acids. J lost 2 bases, V lost 6 bases, and 16 bases had no gene match.

This chain uses TRBV6-5 with TRBJ1-1, with D possibly matching TRBD1 (6 bases). This CDR3 is 12 amino acids long. CDR1 MNHEY and CDR2 SVGAGI come from the germline V gene. V dropped 8 bases and J dropped 4 bases, with 11 bases sitting between them. In nucleotides, the CDR3 is TGTGCCAGCGGTACCAGGGGCACTGAAGCTTTCTTT. Translating it yields CASGTRGTEAFF.

This chain connects TRBV2 to TRBJ1-4; no clear D. The CDR3 loop spans 19 amino acids. Trimming shortened V by 1 base and J by 0 bases, and 18 bases separated the two germline ends. Per the germline V gene, CDR1 is SNHLY and CDR2 is FYNNEI. CDR3 region: CASSEVPPTLPATNEKLFF. In DNA, the CDR3 is TGTGCCAGCAGTGAAGTCCCCCCGACTTTACCGGCAACTAATGAAAAACTGTTTTTT.

The chain recombines TRBV29-1 with TRBJ1-2, with 8 positions matching TRBD1. CDR1 is SQVTM and CDR2 is ANQGSEA in the germline V gene. The CDR3 covers 14 residues. V lost 3 bases and J lost 8; bases outside the gene matches: 11. The CDR3 is CSVEGTGTGGGYTF. The CDR3 DNA sequence: TGCAGCGTTGAGGGAACCGGGACAGGCGGGGGCTACACCTTC.

The V and J genes are TRBV11-2 and TRBJ2-7; 9 bases line up with TRBD2. The CDR3 spans 15 residues. Per germline, CDR1 SGHAT and CDR2 FQNNGV. The junction had 5 bases not matched to a gene; V was cut back by 1 base and J by 4 bases. The CDR3 is CASSLAPSGEYEQYF. CDR3 coding DNA: TGTGCCAGCAGCTTAGCCCCTAGCGGGGAATACGAGCAGTACTTC.

The chain couples TRBV30 to TRBJ1-6; D call uncertain. V was shortened by 3 bases and J by 4 bases, with 10 bases between the two germline ends. The CDR3 loop spans 14 amino acids. CDR1 and CDR2 (germline): GTSNPN, SVGIG (reference sequence). DNA for the CDR3: TGTGCCTGGAGACGGGGAGGGTATAATTCACCCCTCCACTTT. It encodes CAWRRGGYNSPLHF.

The chain carries TRBV6-1 and TRBJ2-1, with TRBD2 identical over 7 bases. This CDR3 is 14 amino acids long. V lost 7 bases to trimming and J lost 4 bases; unmatched junction nucleotides: 7. Looked up from germline, CDR1 is MNHNS and CDR2 is SASEGT. CDR3 nucleotides: TGTGCCAGCACGCCGGGAGGCGGGTACAATGAGCAGTTCTTC. Its protein is CASTPGGGYNEQFF.

The V gene is TRBV7-2, the J gene TRBJ1-4; TRBD1 matches 9 bases. Unmatched junction bases numbered 8, after V lost 4 bases and J lost 8 bases. Germline V gene lookup returns CDR1 SGHTA and CDR2 FQGNSA. The CDR3 consists of 15 residues. For the CDR3, the DNA is TGTGCCAGCAGCTCTACACAGGGGGCAAAAGAAAAACTGTTTTTT. Translation: CASSSTQGAKEKLFF.

This chain joins TRBV12-2 and TRBJ1-5. TRBV12-2 has pseudogene status. The CDR3 spans 16 residues. CDR3 amino acids: CASRPREGEINQPQHF. CDR3 DNA: TGTGCAAGTCGCCCTCGGGAGGGCGAGATCAATCAGCCCCAGCATTTT.

The chain is built from TRBV10-3 and TRBJ1-2, with a possible D match to TRBD1 (5 bases). CDR1 is ENHRY and CDR2 is SYGVKD in the germline V gene. Trimming took off 6 bases at V and 8 bases at J, with 13 bases between the two ends. The CDR3 spans 12 residues. The CDR3 DNA is TGTGCCATCAGACCTGAGGGGAACGGCTACACCTTC. Its translation is CAIRPEGNGYTF.

V gene TRBV5-6 combines with J gene TRBJ2-7; 8 bases map to TRBD1. Trimming at V came to 4 bases and at J to 3 bases, leaving 9 bases not matched to a gene. From germline, CDR1 is SGHDT and CDR2 YYEEEE. The CDR3 loop spans 15 amino acids. The CDR3 nucleotides are TGTGCCAGCAGCCCTCCTGGCGGACAGGGCTACGAGCAGTACTTC. Translation gives CASSPPGGQGYEQYF.

Only a few counts were recorded for this clone. The genes are TRBV7-6 and TRBJ2-3; 9 nucleotides line up with TRBD2. Germline loops: CDR1 SGHVS, CDR2 FNYEAQ. Trimming at V came to 1 base and at J to 4 bases, leaving 6 bases not matched to a gene. There are 16 residues in the CDR3. The CDR3 protein is CASSLDGGGASDTQYF. The CDR3 region has the DNA TGTGCCAGCAGCTTAGATGGCGGGGGGGCATCAGATACGCAGTATTTT.

V is TRBV7-2 and J is TRBJ2-3; D unresolved. Trimming cost V 5 bases and J 1 base, with 13 bases left between them. The CDR3 consists of 15 residues. Germline V CDR1 and CDR2: SGHTA, FQGNSA. The CDR3 region has the DNA TGTGCCAGCAGCGCCACCACCCGAGGCACAGATACGCAGTATTTT. Protein product: CASSATTRGTDTQYF.

The rearrangement links TRBV28 to TRBJ2-5, with TRBD2 identical over 10 bases. This CDR3 comprises 14 residues. The germline V gene encodes CDR1 MDHEN and CDR2 SYDVKM. Trimming removed 4 bases from V and 5 bases from J; junction bases left unmatched: 4. In nucleotides, the CDR3 is TGTGCCAGCAGTTCTAGCGGGGGTATGGAGACCCAGTACTTC. It is translated as CASSSSGGMETQYF.

Turning to this clone: This likely traces to a read error, being one base from a far larger clone. Other nucleotide sequences in the sample specify the same CDR3. The J gene is TRBJ1-2, the V gene TRBV25-1; weak D call: TRBD1 (5 bases). The V gene lost 11 bases and the J gene lost 4 bases, with 20 bases spanning the gap. Germline V gene data show CDR1 as MGHDK and CDR2 as SYGVNS. This CDR3 comprises 14 residues. The DNA of the CDR3 is TGTGCCGCTCCAGGGCAGACAAATTCCTATGGCTACACCTTC. Translated, it gives CAAPGQTNSYGYTF.

J is TRBJ2-1 and V is TRBV4-3; D not resolved. CDR3 length: 16 amino acids. The V gene's germline CDR1 is LGHNA and CDR2 YSLEER. V was clipped by 1 base and J by 6 bases, with 16 bases between them. The CDR3: CASSQGATVLVNEQFF. CDR3 sequence (DNA): TGCGCCAGCAGCCAAGGGGCAACCGTCTTAGTCAATGAGCAGTTCTTC.

The CDR3 loop reads CASSFRAAAEQYF. The CDR3 nucleotides read TGTGCCAGCTCATTTAGGGCTGCCGCCGAGCAGTACTTC. The rearrangement joins TRBV18 to TRBJ2-7; the D is unclear. The CDR3 totals 13 residues. V was cut by 5 bases and J by 6 bases, with 14 bases left in between. Germline lookup yields CDR1 KGHSH and CDR2 LQKENI.

The chain carries TRBV7-8 and TRBJ2-5; D remains unclear. The CDR3 covers 15 residues. V lost 1 base and J 3 bases, leaving 12 bases between the germline ends. The germline CDR1 and CDR2 sequences are SGHVS and FQNEAQ. CDR3 bases: TGTGCCAGCAGCTTAGAGGGTAGCAGGAAAGAGACCCAGTACTTC. Its translation: CASSLEGSRKETQYF.

This clone has only one observation. The gene calls are TRBV5-1 and TRBJ2-5; 13 bases are a match to TRBD2. J gave up 4 bases and V 4 bases, and 10 bases lay outside the gene matches. CDR1 and CDR2 from the germline V gene are SGHRS and YFSETQ. There are 17 residues in the CDR3. CDR3 loop: CASSLRTSGGQGETQYF. Written as DNA, the CDR3 is TGCGCCAGCAGCCTCCGGACTAGCGGGGGCCAGGGAGAGACCCAGTACTTC.

The CDR3 coding sequence is TGCGCCAGCAGCTTGGGACACGCAATGGTCGAACAGCAGTTCTTC. Its translation: CASSLGHAMVEQQFF. The chain has TRBV5-1 and TRBJ2-1; D is unresolved. The V gene lost 0 bases and the J gene lost 11 bases, with 18 bases spanning the gap. This CDR3 is built from 15 residues. Germline V gives CDR1 SGHRS, CDR2 YFSETQ.